The 25 T cell receptor beta chains below were found in one sample sequenced in a study of blood T cells in healthy people across ages. A J-beta primer mix and a sample-barcoded 5' primer were used in a second PCR of roughly 6 to 11 cycles. TCRdb itself ran the 5' RACE reads through MiXCR, one entry per CDR3 protein. The data contain roughly 1,700,000 distinct CDR3 sequences, 28% of them singletons. Sample: blood. These receptors were collected from a woman aged 25-40 years in good health.

The chain carries TRBV29-1 and TRBJ2-3, with 11 bases identical to TRBD2. CDR1 SQVTM and CDR2 ANQGSEA come from the germline V gene. CDR3 length equals 21 residues. Trimming at V came to 1 base and at J to 0 bases, leaving 18 bases not matched to a gene. The CDR3 reads CSVEGLVMLAGGLGSTDTQYF. CDR3 coding DNA: TGCAGCGTTGAAGGTCTAGTAATGCTAGCGGGGGGCCTAGGGAGCACAGATACGCAGTATTTT.

This clonotype was counted a few times. J is TRBJ2-3 and V is TRBV4-2; TRBD2 agrees at 9 bases. J gave up 4 bases and V 0 bases, and 5 bases lay outside the gene matches. This CDR3 has 16 amino acids. Germline-derived CDR1 and CDR2 are LGHNA and YNFKEQ. CDR3 sequence reads: CASSQELAGWADTQYF. The CDR3 DNA follows: TGTGCCAGCAGCCAAGAGCTAGCGGGATGGGCAGATACGCAGTATTTT.

As for this clonotype: This may be a read error: a much more frequent sequence differs by one nucleotide. This chain connects TRBV15 to TRBJ2-4; D gene ambiguous. This CDR3 is built from 12 residues. Germline values: CDR1 LNHNV, CDR2 YYDKDF (reference sequence). V lost 9 bases and J 13 bases, leaving 19 bases between the germline ends. The CDR3 DNA sequence: TGTGCCACTTCAAGGACCTTCCTTGAGCAGTACTTC. Its translation: CATSRTFLEQYF.

The genes are TRBV7-6 and TRBJ1-1; 7 positions agree with TRBD1. The CDR3 is 14 residues long. CDR1 SGHVS and CDR2 FNYEAQ come from the germline V gene. J lost 0 bases, V lost 7 bases, and 5 bases had no gene match. The chain's CDR3 is CASIPQGLNTEAFF. The CDR3 region has the DNA TGTGCCAGCATCCCACAGGGGTTGAACACTGAAGCTTTCTTT.

This chain connects TRBV27 to TRBJ2-3; 7 nucleotides agree with TRBD2. The CDR3 is made up of 14 amino acids. With 7 bases clipped from V and 2 bases from J, the junction kept 6 bases outside the gene matches. Per the germline V gene, CDR1 is MNHEY and CDR2 is SMNVEV (reference sequence). Written as DNA, the CDR3 is TGTGCCAGCATGCGGGGGTTTAACACAGATACGCAGTATTTT. Translated, it gives CASMRGFNTDTQYF.

The chain is built from TRBV7-2 and TRBJ1-2; 9 bases are a match to TRBD1. Germline trimming cut 9 bases from V and 2 bases from J; bases unmatched to any gene: 10. Germline V lookup: CDR1 SGHTA, CDR2 FQGNSA. The CDR3 is 15 amino acids. CDR3 protein: CASRTGAPINYGYTF. Written as DNA, the CDR3 is TGTGCCAGTAGGACAGGGGCGCCGATAAACTATGGCTACACCTTC.

J is TRBJ2-4 and V is TRBV29-1; D ambiguous. Germline loops: CDR1 SQVTM, CDR2 ANQGSEA. V lost 6 bases, J lost 0 bases, and 18 bases lay in between. The CDR3 has 16 amino acids. CDR3 DNA sequence: TGCAGCGTAACAGAGACATCCTTGGGAGCCAAAAACATTCAGTACTTC. Translation: CSVTETSLGAKNIQYF. The complete variable domain, with remaining parts taken from reference TRBV29-1 and TRBJ2-4, reads SAVISQKPSRDICQRGTSLTIQCQVDSQVTMMFWYRQQPGQSLTLIATANQGSEATYESGFVIDKFPISRPNLTFSTLTVSNMSPEDSSIYLCSVTETSLGAKNIQYFGAGTRLSVL.

In regard to this clonotype: This may stem from a read error, because a much larger clone lies one nucleotide away. This chain joins TRBV6-5 and TRBJ2-5, with no clear D. This CDR3 has 17 amino acids. Trimming shortened V by 0 bases and J by 11 bases, and 25 bases separated the two germline ends. Looked up from germline, CDR1 is MNHEY and CDR2 is SVGAGI. The DNA for the CDR3 is TGTGCCAGCAGTTACTCCCGCCCTTCGACCCCTCCTACGGAGCAGTACTTC. Its translation: CASSYSRPSTPPTEQYF.

The chain combines TRBV7-2 with TRBJ1-2, with D hard to call. V was pared by 0 bases and J by 2 bases, with 13 bases between. This CDR3 has 16 amino acids. The germline V gene has CDR1 SGHTA and CDR2 FQGNSA. The CDR3 sequence: CASSLALRDLNYGYTF. For the CDR3, the DNA is TGTGCCAGCAGCTTAGCGCTAAGAGACCTGAACTATGGCTACACCTTC.

This clonotype has ten or more counts. The V call is TRBV28, the J call TRBJ2-5; TRBD2 aligns across 9 bases. Germline V gene lookup returns CDR1 MDHEN and CDR2 SYDVKM. With V trimmed by 7 bases and J by 5 bases, 8 bases remained unmatched. The CDR3 runs 14 residues. CDR3 sequence (DNA): TGTGCCAGCACGTGGCGGGGGGGCCAGGAGACCCAGTACTTC. It encodes CASTWRGGQETQYF.

The chain is built from TRBV30 and TRBJ2-3; tentative D call: TRBD2 (5 bases). V was trimmed by 3 bases and J by 6 bases, leaving 10 bases between them. In germline, CDR1 is GTSNPN, CDR2 SVGIG (reference sequence). This CDR3 spans 12 amino acids. For the CDR3, the DNA is TGTGCCTGGAGCCGCACGGGGGATACGCAGTATTTT. This sequence encodes CAWSRTGDTQYF.

The V call is TRBV20-1, the J call TRBJ2-4; D gene unclear. V gave up 4 bases and J gave up 13 bases, with 35 bases separating them. CDR3 length: 18 residues. CDR1 is DFQATT, CDR2 SNEGSKA, per germline (reference sequence). CDR3 nucleotides: TGCAGTGCTATCCTCACGCTTGCAACTACACGTGAATACAATGAGCAGTACTTC. As protein: CSAILTLATTREYNEQYF.

The V and J genes are TRBV29-1 and TRBJ2-7; either TRBD1 or TRBD2 may fit D (5 bases each). The CDR3 covers 12 residues. V was trimmed by 6 bases and J by 2 bases, leaving 11 bases between them. From germline, CDR1 is SQVTM and CDR2 ANQGSEA. The CDR3 nucleotides read TGCAGCGTGGATAGGGGAGCCTACGAGCAGTACTTC. It encodes CSVDRGAYEQYF.

V is TRBV20-1 and J is TRBJ1-2; D uncertain. The CDR3 is 11 residues long. CDR1 and CDR2 from the germline V gene are DFQATT and SNEGSKA (reference sequence). Trimming stripped 5 bases from V and 4 bases from J, with 8 bases between. The CDR3 DNA sequence: TGCAGTGCTTCAGGTCCCTATGGCTACACCTTC. Residues: CSASGPYGYTF.

This clonotype has more than one count but fewer than ten. This chain joins TRBV6-2 or TRBV6-3 and TRBJ2-7; no clear D gene. The length of the CDR3 is 16 residues. The V gene's germline CDR1 is MNHEY and CDR2 SVGEGT. Trimming removed 1 base from V and 4 bases from J, with 17 bases in between. The chain's CDR3 is CASSYYRDPRLYEQYF. The DNA of the CDR3 is TGTGCCAGCAGTTACTACCGTGACCCAAGACTTTACGAGCAGTACTTC.

This clonotype was counted many times. The V and J genes are TRBV20-1 and TRBJ2-5; possible D gene TRBD1, 6 bases. Germline V gene data show CDR1 as DFQATT and CDR2 as SNEGSKA (reference sequence). V was pared by 5 bases and J by 1 base, with 8 bases between. The CDR3 loop spans 12 amino acids. The CDR3 loop reads CSASDSQETQYF. The CDR3 DNA follows: TGCAGTGCTTCGGACAGCCAAGAGACCCAGTACTTC.

This clonotype was counted only a few times. This rearrangement joins TRBV18 to TRBJ2-5; 7 bases map to TRBD1. This CDR3 contains 14 residues. Trimming at V came to 4 bases and at J to 5 bases, leaving 7 bases not matched to a gene. From germline, CDR1 is KGHSH and CDR2 LQKENI. The CDR3 is CASSLTQGRETQYF. The CDR3 DNA follows: TGTGCCAGCTCACTCACACAGGGGCGGGAGACCCAGTACTTC.

This clonotype was observed a few times. The V call is TRBV2, the J call TRBJ1-1; D is unclear. V dropped 4 bases and J dropped 1 base, with 4 bases sitting between them. Germline V CDR1 and CDR2: SNHLY, FYNNEI. The CDR3 spans 12 residues. CDR3 region: CASSGWNTEAFF. The CDR3 DNA is TGTGCCAGCAGTGGGTGGAACACTGAAGCTTTCTTT.

This clonotype was counted between two and nine times. V and J are TRBV10-2 and TRBJ2-7; TRBD2 agrees at 15 bases. CDR1 and CDR2 from the germline V gene are WSHSY and SAAADI. The ends lost 8 bases at V and 7 bases at J; junction bases unmatched: 12. The CDR3 runs 16 residues. The chain's CDR3 is CASGLGLAGGAGEQYF. CDR3 DNA sequence: TGCGCCAGCGGCCTGGGACTAGCGGGAGGAGCGGGGGAGCAGTACTTC.

Concerning this clonotype: One end of the junction fails to match germline, which may point to a read error. The CDR3 DNA reads as TGTGCCAGCAGCGAGGGGCCGTACACTGAGGCTTTCTTT. Protein: CASSEGPYTEAFF. The chain carries TRBV25-1 and TRBJ1-1, with a weak D call TRBD1 (5 bases). Germline V gene lookup returns CDR1 MGHDK and CDR2 SYGVNS. This CDR3 spans 13 amino acids.

This clonotype showed up just a few times. The chain joins TRBV28 to TRBJ1-2; D remains ambiguous. Germline V gene sequence: CDR1 MDHEN, CDR2 SYDVKM. Trimming left V 6 bases short and J 8 bases short, with 13 bases between. This CDR3 region has 12 residues. The CDR3 loop is CASRSGSQGYTF. The CDR3 DNA reads as TGTGCCAGCAGGTCCGGGAGTCAAGGCTACACCTTC.

The CDR3 loop reads CASSLGDSNDEQYF. In nucleotides, the CDR3 is TGCGCCAGCAGCTTGGGGGACTCAAACGACGAGCAGTACTTC. This chain links TRBV5-1 with TRBJ2-7, with D tentatively TRBD2 (6 bases). Germline CDR1 SGHRS, CDR2 YFSETQ. This CDR3 spans 14 amino acids. V was cut by 0 bases and J by 5 bases, with 12 bases left in between.

The V gene is TRBV6-5, the J gene TRBJ2-7; no clear D. The J call may not be correct, given that the DNA end is closer to TRBJ2-5. The V gene's germline CDR1 is MNHEY and CDR2 SVGAGI. CDR3 length: 14 residues. DNA of the CDR3: TGTGCCAGCAGTTCCCGGTCCAGGAGCGAGACCCAGTACTTC. It encodes CASSSRSRSETQYF.

Remarks on this clonotype: Being one base from a much bigger clone, this may be a read error. The genes are TRBV4-1 and TRBJ2-1; no clear D gene. This CDR3 comprises 16 residues. The germline V gene has CDR1 MGHRA and CDR2 YSYEKL. V lost 4 bases to trimming and J lost 5 bases, with 18 bases between them. CDR3: CASSPKGGRSHNEQFF. In nucleotides, the CDR3 is TGCGCCAGCAGCCCTAAGGGCGGTAGGTCCCACAATGAGCAGTTCTTC.

This clonotype came up many times. V and J are TRBV9 and TRBJ2-1; 14 bases agree with TRBD2. The CDR3 is 17 residues long. V shed 3 bases and J 6 bases; nucleotides not matched to a gene: 8. Germline V CDR1 and CDR2: SGDLS, YYNGEE. The CDR3 region is CASSDRLAGGQFNEQFF. DNA for the CDR3: TGTGCCAGCAGCGACCGACTAGCGGGGGGGCAGTTCAATGAGCAGTTCTTC. Complete variable domain (other parts from reference TRBV9 and TRBJ2-1): DSGVTQTPKHLITATGQRVTLRCSPRSGDLSVYWYQQSLDQGLQFLIQYYNGEERAKGNILERFSAQQFPDLHSELNLSSLELGDSALYFCASSDRLAGGQFNEQFFGPGTRLTVL.